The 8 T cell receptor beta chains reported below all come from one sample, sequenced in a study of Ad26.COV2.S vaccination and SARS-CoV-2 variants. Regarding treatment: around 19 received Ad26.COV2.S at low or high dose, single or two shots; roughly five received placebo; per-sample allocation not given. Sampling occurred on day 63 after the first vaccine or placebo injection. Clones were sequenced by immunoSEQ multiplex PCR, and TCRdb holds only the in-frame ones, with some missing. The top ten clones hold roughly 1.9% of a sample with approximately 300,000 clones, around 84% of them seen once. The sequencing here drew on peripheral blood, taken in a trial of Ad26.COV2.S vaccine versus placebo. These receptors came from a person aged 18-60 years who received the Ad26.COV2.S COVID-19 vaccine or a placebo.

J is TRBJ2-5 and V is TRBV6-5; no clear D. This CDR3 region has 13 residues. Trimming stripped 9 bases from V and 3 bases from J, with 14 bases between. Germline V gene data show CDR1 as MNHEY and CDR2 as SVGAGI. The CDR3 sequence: CASCRKAEETQYF. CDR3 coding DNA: TGTGCCAGTTGCAGGAAGGCAGAAGAGACCCAGTACTTC.

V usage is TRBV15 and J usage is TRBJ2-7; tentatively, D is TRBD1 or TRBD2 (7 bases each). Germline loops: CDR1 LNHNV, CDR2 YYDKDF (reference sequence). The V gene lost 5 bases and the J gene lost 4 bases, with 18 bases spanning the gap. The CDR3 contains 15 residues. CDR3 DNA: TGTGCCACCAGCCCAGGGAGGGGGCTTGATTACGAGCAGTACTTC. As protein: CATSPGRGLDYEQYF.

The CDR3 DNA reads as TGCGCCAGCAGCGAAGGGCACACTGAAGCTTTCTTT. Translating gives CASSEGHTEAFF. The chain employs TRBV5-1 and TRBJ1-1, with D hard to call. The CDR3 sequence is 12 residues long. Per the germline V gene, CDR1 is SGHRS and CDR2 is YFSETQ. Trimming took off 4 bases at V and 3 bases at J, with 7 bases between the two ends.

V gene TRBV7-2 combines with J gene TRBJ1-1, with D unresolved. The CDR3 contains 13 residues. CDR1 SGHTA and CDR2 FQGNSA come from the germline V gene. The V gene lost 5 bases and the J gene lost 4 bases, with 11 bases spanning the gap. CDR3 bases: TGTGCCAGCAGCGCCCCAGGAGCCACTGAAGCTTTCTTT. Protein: CASSAPGATEAFF.

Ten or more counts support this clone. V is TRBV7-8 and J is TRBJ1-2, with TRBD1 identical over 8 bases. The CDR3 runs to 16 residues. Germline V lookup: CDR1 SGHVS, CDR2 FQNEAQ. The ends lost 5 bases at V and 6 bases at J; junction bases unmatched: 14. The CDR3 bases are TGTGCCAGCAGCGAACTCCCAGACGACAGGGGACATGGCTACACCTTC. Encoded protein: CASSELPDDRGHGYTF.

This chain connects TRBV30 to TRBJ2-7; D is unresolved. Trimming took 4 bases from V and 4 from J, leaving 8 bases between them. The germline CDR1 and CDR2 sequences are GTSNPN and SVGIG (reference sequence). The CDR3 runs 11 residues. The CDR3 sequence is CAWMNSYEQYF. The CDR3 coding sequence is TGTGCCTGGATGAACTCGTACGAGCAGTACTTC.

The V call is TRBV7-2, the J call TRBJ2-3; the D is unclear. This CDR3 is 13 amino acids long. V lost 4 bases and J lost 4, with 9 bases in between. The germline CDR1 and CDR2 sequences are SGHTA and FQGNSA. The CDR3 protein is CASSSWTADTQYF. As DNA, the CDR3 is TGTGCCAGCAGCTCCTGGACCGCAGATACGCAGTATTTT.

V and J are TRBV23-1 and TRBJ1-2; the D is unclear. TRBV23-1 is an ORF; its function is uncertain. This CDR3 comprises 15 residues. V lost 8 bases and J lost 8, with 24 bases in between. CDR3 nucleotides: TGCGCCAGCCATAGACCCGGGTCGAGTGTGTGGGGCTACACCTTC. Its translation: CASHRPGSSVWGYTF.